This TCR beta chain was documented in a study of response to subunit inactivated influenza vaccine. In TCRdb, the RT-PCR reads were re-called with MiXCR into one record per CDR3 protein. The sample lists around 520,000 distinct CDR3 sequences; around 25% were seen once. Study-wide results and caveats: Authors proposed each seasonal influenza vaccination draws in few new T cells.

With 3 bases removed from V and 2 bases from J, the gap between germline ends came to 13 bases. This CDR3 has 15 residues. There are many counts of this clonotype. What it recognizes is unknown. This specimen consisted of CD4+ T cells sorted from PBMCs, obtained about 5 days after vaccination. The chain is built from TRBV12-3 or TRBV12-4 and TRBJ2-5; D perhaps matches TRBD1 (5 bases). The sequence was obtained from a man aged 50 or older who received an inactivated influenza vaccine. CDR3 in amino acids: CASSFGWGDQETQYF. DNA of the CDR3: TGTGCCAGCAGTTTTGGATGGGGCGATCAAGAGACCCAGTACTTC.